Listed here are 7 T cell receptor beta chains from one sample, sequenced in a study of cytomegalovirus exposure and HLA in healthy donors. TCRdb keeps only in-frame clones here, not all; method: immunoSEQ multiplex PCR. The table lists approximately 220,000 clones, around nine tenths of them singletons. Sequenced input: PBMCs. The source is a woman between 18 and 29 years old in good health and CMV-seronegative.

The V and J genes are TRBV5-1 and TRBJ2-5, with TRBD1 matching over 9 bases. V lost 0 bases to trimming and J lost 5 bases; unmatched junction nucleotides: 11. Per germline, CDR1 SGHRS and CDR2 YFSETQ. The CDR3 loop spans 17 amino acids. The DNA of the CDR3 is TGCGCCAGCAGCTTGGAGGGGACAGGGTCTTTGGGGGAGACCCAGTACTTC. Protein sequence: CASSLEGTGSLGETQYF.

The chain recombines TRBV6-1 with TRBJ1-3; perhaps TRBD1 as D (6 bases). V was cut by 4 bases and J by 0 bases, with 10 bases left in between. CDR1 is MNHNS, CDR2 SASEGT, per germline. CDR3 length: 15 amino acids. The chain's CDR3 is CASSVRGNSGNTIYF. In DNA form, the CDR3 reads TGTGCCAGCAGTGTCAGGGGAAACTCTGGAAACACCATATATTTT.

This clone was detected only once. The chain combines TRBV7-9 with TRBJ2-7; the D gene is possibly TRBD2 (6 bases). Trimming pared 5 bases from V and 2 bases from J, leaving 13 bases between. CDR1 is SEHNR, CDR2 FQNEAQ, per germline (reference sequence). The CDR3 is 14 amino acids. The CDR3 sequence: CASSPGVGPYEQYF. DNA for the CDR3: TGTGCCAGCAGCCCGGGGGTGGGGCCCTACGAGCAGTACTTC.

This clone was seen at least ten times. This sequence joins TRBV6-1 and TRBJ2-1; D perhaps matches TRBD2 (6 bases). This CDR3 region has 15 residues. CDR1 and CDR2 (germline): MNHNS, SASEGT. V gave up 3 bases and J gave up 2 bases, with 11 bases separating them. DNA of the CDR3: TGTGCCAGCAGTGATCGACTAGACCCCTACAATGAGCAGTTCTTC. Protein: CASSDRLDPYNEQFF.

The V call is TRBV2, the J call TRBJ2-3; TRBD2 matches 8 bases. There are 15 residues in the CDR3. V lost 8 bases to trimming and J lost 2 bases; unmatched junction nucleotides: 9. The germline gives CDR1 SNHLY, CDR2 FYNNEI. CDR3 sequence: CASYSGTTFTDTQYF. CDR3 in DNA: TGTGCCAGCTATAGCGGGACTACTTTCACAGATACGCAGTATTTT.

The DNA of the CDR3 is TGTGCCAGCCACGTCGGCGATTTACTAGGGGGCTACACCTTC. It yields the protein CASHVGDLLGGYTF. The chain couples TRBV10-3 to TRBJ1-2, with D hard to call. Germline values: CDR1 ENHRY, CDR2 SYGVKD. V lost 10 bases to trimming and J lost 8 bases, with 23 bases between them. This CDR3 comprises 14 residues.

This rearrangement joins TRBV7-4 to TRBJ2-1; 7 bases match TRBD1. The V and J ends lost 5 bases and 0 bases, in that order; junction bases with no gene match: 7. CDR3 length equals 16 residues. The germline V gene has CDR1 SGHVT and CDR2 SQSDAQ. Here the CDR3 DNA reads TGTGCCAGCAGCGCCTACAGGGGCCGCTCCTACAATGAGCAGTTCTTC. Translating gives CASSAYRGRSYNEQFF. The variable domain in full, completed from reference TRBV7-4 and TRBJ2-1, reads GAGVSQSPRYKVAKRGRDVALRCDSISGHVTLYWYRQTLGQGSEVLTYSQSDAQRDKSGRPSGRFSAERPERSVSTLKIQRTEQGDSAVYLCASSAYRGRSYNEQFFGPGTRLTVL.